The 22 T cell receptor beta chains in this list originate from one sample, sequenced in a study of blood T cells in healthy people across ages. A second PCR, run for roughly 7 to 11 cycles, used a sample-barcoded 5' primer plus a J-beta primer mix. Each CDR3 protein is one row after TCRdb ran MiXCR on the 5' RACE reads. The data hold about 640,000 distinct CDR3 sequences, with roughly three fifths observed a single time. What was sequenced was blood. The receptors derive from a man between 60 and 75 years old in good health.

The table lists this clonotype with a few counts. The genes are TRBV9 and TRBJ2-5, with D unresolved. The CDR3 totals 14 residues. V was cut by 1 base and J by 5 bases, with 12 bases left in between. Germline CDR1 and CDR2: SGDLS and YYNGEE. CDR3 DNA: TGTGCCAGCAGCGTAACGACCGTGGGGGAGACCCAGTACTTC. Translated: CASSVTTVGETQYF.

A few counts support this clonotype. V gene TRBV12-3 or TRBV12-4 combines with J gene TRBJ2-7; D gene unclear. The CDR3 covers 14 residues. Trimming stripped 3 bases from V and 0 bases from J, with 9 bases between. CDR3 sequence: CASSFSLNSYEQYF. The CDR3 DNA reads TGTGCCAGCAGTTTTAGTCTGAACTCCTACGAGCAGTACTTC.

The table lists this clonotype with a few counts. The J gene is TRBJ1-1, the V gene TRBV18, with TRBD1 identical over 8 bases. The trim removed 3 bases at V and 1 base at J, leaving 4 bases unmatched. This CDR3 spans 15 amino acids. Germline CDR1 and CDR2: KGHSH and LQKENI. CDR3: CASSPDRGGNTEAFF. The CDR3 DNA is TGTGCCAGCTCACCCGACAGGGGCGGGAACACTGAAGCTTTCTTT.

This clonotype was seen a handful of times. V is TRBV29-1 and J is TRBJ2-7, with 8 bases that match TRBD2. Germline CDR1 reads SQVTM; CDR2 reads ANQGSEA. The CDR3 length is 11 residues. Trimming cost V 7 bases and J 6 bases; bases outside gene matches: 5. CDR3 protein: CSAGGGSEQYF. CDR3 in DNA: TGCAGCGCCGGGGGGGGGAGCGAGCAGTACTTC.

A word on this clonotype: A much larger clone differs from this one at a single base, so this may be a read error. This rearrangement joins TRBV28 to TRBJ2-3; D may be TRBD1 (6 bases). The CDR3 loop spans 18 amino acids. The ends were cut back, 3 bases at V and 4 bases at J, with 23 bases in the middle. Germline V CDR1 and CDR2: MDHEN, SYDVKM. The CDR3 DNA follows: TGTGCCAGCAGTTTGTCGCCCGCTTTGGGGGACATCGCAGATACGCAGTATTTT. Translation: CASSLSPALGDIADTQYF.

In this sample, this clonotype turned up a few times. The rearrangement links TRBV3-1 to TRBJ2-7, with D perhaps assigned TRBD1 or TRBD2 (5 bases each). V was trimmed by 3 bases and J by 1 base, leaving 19 bases between them. The CDR3 loop spans 17 amino acids. Germline V gives CDR1 LGHDT, CDR2 YNNKEL (reference sequence). The CDR3 loop is CASSHDSGTVGSYEQYF. For the CDR3, the DNA is TGTGCCAGCAGCCACGACTCGGGGACCGTCGGTTCCTACGAGCAGTACTTC.

CDR3 nucleotides: TGTGCCAGCAGCTTGGAAATGACAGGGAGCACAGATACGCAGTATTTT. Translated, it gives CASSLEMTGSTDTQYF. The chain uses TRBV7-9 and TRBJ2-3; 7 bases agree with TRBD1. Per the germline V gene, CDR1 is SEHNR and CDR2 is FQNEAQ (reference sequence). The CDR3 covers 16 residues. After removal of 3 bases from V and 0 bases from J, the junction contained 6 bases not matched to a gene.

This clonotype was counted only a few times. This chain links TRBV29-1 with TRBJ2-1, with 9 bases matching TRBD1. Germline assignment: CDR1 SQVTM and CDR2 ANQGSEA. The trim removed 5 bases at V and 6 bases at J, leaving 5 bases unmatched. This CDR3 spans 13 amino acids. The CDR3 DNA follows: TGCAGCGTTTTGGGGACAGGGTCCAATGAGCAGTTCTTC. It codes for CSVLGTGSNEQFF.

The V gene is TRBV28, the J gene TRBJ2-6; either TRBD1 or TRBD2 may fit D (6 bases each). Germline V gene data show CDR1 as MDHEN and CDR2 as SYDVKM. The V end lost 3 bases, the J end lost 0 bases, and 12 bases lay between the germline ends. This CDR3 comprises 17 residues. The chain's CDR3 is CASSFPGALSGANVLTF. The CDR3 nucleotides read TGTGCCAGCAGTTTTCCGGGGGCTCTCTCTGGGGCCAACGTCCTGACTTTC.

The table lists this clonotype with many counts. The genes are TRBV7-2 and TRBJ2-7; D may correspond to TRBD1 or TRBD2 (5 bases each). Per germline, CDR1 SGHTA and CDR2 FQGNSA. CDR3 length: 11 residues. Trimming left V 5 bases short and J 4 bases short, with 6 bases between. The CDR3 is CASSGTYEQYF. The CDR3 DNA sequence: TGTGCCAGCAGCGGGACGTACGAGCAGTACTTC.

V is TRBV7-6 and J is TRBJ2-7, with a tentative D call TRBD2 (6 bases). The J call may be faulty, since TRBJ2-5 better matches the DNA end. Germline V lookup: CDR1 SGHVS, CDR2 FNYEAQ. The CDR3 totals 15 residues. CDR3 amino acids: CASSLAYGGTETQYF. DNA of the CDR3: TGTGCCAGCAGCTTAGCGTACGGAGGGACGGAGACCCAGTACTTC.

This clonotype has ten or more counts. A much larger clone lies a single base off, so this may be a read error. The chain uses TRBV12-3 or TRBV12-4 and TRBJ2-3; the D gene is possibly TRBD2 (6 bases). V was shortened by 3 bases and J by 13 bases, with 20 bases between the two germline ends. This CDR3 comprises 14 residues. DNA for the CDR3: TGTGCCAGCAGTTTTGGGGGGAGAGGAGATGCGGAGTATTTT. Translation gives CASSFGGRGDAEYF.

The chain couples TRBV6-6 to TRBJ2-6; maybe TRBD1 (6 bases). V gave up 7 bases and J gave up 0 bases, with 10 bases separating them. The CDR3 sequence is 15 residues long. CDR1 is MNHNY and CDR2 is SVGAGI in the germline V gene (reference sequence). The CDR3 loop reads CASNIQGSGANVLTF. The CDR3 region has the DNA TGTGCCAGCAACATACAGGGCTCTGGGGCCAACGTCCTGACTTTC.

The chain carries TRBV25-1 and TRBJ2-7; D call uncertain. V gave up 2 bases and J gave up 2 bases, with 10 bases separating them. The CDR3 has 14 amino acids. Per the germline V gene, CDR1 is MGHDK and CDR2 is SYGVNS. For the CDR3, the DNA is TGTGCCAGCAGTGAACAACAATCTGCCTACGAGCAGTACTTC. It is translated as CASSEQQSAYEQYF.

The table lists this clonotype with a few counts. The chain links TRBV6-6 to TRBJ2-5, with D possibly being TRBD1 (7 bases). V was cut by 0 bases and J by 5 bases, with 13 bases left in between. The CDR3 totals 15 residues. The germline CDR1 and CDR2 sequences are MNHNY and SVGAGI (reference sequence). In DNA, the CDR3 is TGTGCCAGCAGTTACTCCCGGGGGACAGCGGAGACCCAGTACTTC. Translated, it gives CASSYSRGTAETQYF.

The chain employs TRBV20-1 and TRBJ1-1; 8 bases fit TRBD1. The CDR3 extends over 13 amino acids. Germline CDR1 DFQATT, CDR2 SNEGSKA (reference sequence). V gave up 6 bases and J gave up 4 bases; unmatched junction bases: 7. DNA for the CDR3: TGCAGTGCACCCGACAGGGGTTTCACTGAAGCTTTCTTT. Translation gives CSAPDRGFTEAFF.

As regards this clonotype: A single base separates this from a much larger clone, so it may be a read error. The V gene is TRBV6-5, the J gene TRBJ1-1, with 9 bases matching TRBD1. CDR1 is MNHEY and CDR2 is SVGAGI in the germline V gene. The CDR3 is 14 amino acids. The CDR3 protein is CASTDRDRDTETFF. As DNA, the CDR3 is TGTGCCAGCACCGACCGGGACAGGGACACTGAAACTTTCTTT.

The chain carries TRBV18 and TRBJ1-1; D remains ambiguous. Deletions cut 2 bases from V and 0 bases from J, with 7 bases between. The CDR3 has 14 amino acids. Germline V gene data show CDR1 as KGHSH and CDR2 as LQKENI. In DNA form, the CDR3 reads TGTGCCAGCTCACCAAAGAGTGTGAACACTGAAGCTTTCTTT. Translation gives CASSPKSVNTEAFF.

As regards this clonotype: An end of the junction differs from the germline gene, which may be a read error. This chain joins TRBV9 and TRBJ1-5; a weak D match, TRBD1 (5 bases). CDR1 and CDR2 (germline): SGDLS, YYNGEE. The CDR3 extends over 14 amino acids. The CDR3 DNA follows: TGTGCCGGCAGCGTAGGGGTGGACAATCAGCCCCAGCATTTT. Its protein is CAGSVGVDNQPQHF.

This clonotype came up a few times. This chain uses TRBV2 with TRBJ2-7; perhaps TRBD2 as D (5 bases). Matching the DNA end better, TRBJ2-5 makes the J call doubtful. CDR3 length: 15 residues. Germline V gene sequence: CDR1 SNHLY, CDR2 FYNNEI. DNA of the CDR3: TGTGCCAGCAGTTCCGGACTTTCTCCAGTCGGGACCCAGTACTTC. Amino acids: CASSSGLSPVGTQYF.

The chain joins TRBV7-9 to TRBJ2-4; a possible D gene is TRBD2 (7 bases). CDR3 length: 19 residues. The germline V and J ends were trimmed by 3 bases and 0 bases, with 21 bases remaining between them. The germline V gene has CDR1 SEHNR and CDR2 FQNEAQ (reference sequence). CDR3 region: CASSLIERAGALAKNIQYF. DNA for the CDR3: TGTGCCAGCAGCTTGATCGAGAGGGCGGGGGCCCTAGCCAAAAACATTCAGTACTTC.

The chain employs TRBV20-1 and TRBJ2-7; 13 bases match TRBD2. V was clipped by 5 bases and J by 2 bases; unmatched bases: 9. Germline lookup yields CDR1 DFQATT and CDR2 SNEGSKA (reference sequence). The CDR3 consists of 16 residues. The CDR3 here is CSASRTSGGHPYEQYF. CDR3 sequence (DNA): TGCAGTGCTTCCCGGACTAGCGGGGGACATCCCTACGAGCAGTACTTC.